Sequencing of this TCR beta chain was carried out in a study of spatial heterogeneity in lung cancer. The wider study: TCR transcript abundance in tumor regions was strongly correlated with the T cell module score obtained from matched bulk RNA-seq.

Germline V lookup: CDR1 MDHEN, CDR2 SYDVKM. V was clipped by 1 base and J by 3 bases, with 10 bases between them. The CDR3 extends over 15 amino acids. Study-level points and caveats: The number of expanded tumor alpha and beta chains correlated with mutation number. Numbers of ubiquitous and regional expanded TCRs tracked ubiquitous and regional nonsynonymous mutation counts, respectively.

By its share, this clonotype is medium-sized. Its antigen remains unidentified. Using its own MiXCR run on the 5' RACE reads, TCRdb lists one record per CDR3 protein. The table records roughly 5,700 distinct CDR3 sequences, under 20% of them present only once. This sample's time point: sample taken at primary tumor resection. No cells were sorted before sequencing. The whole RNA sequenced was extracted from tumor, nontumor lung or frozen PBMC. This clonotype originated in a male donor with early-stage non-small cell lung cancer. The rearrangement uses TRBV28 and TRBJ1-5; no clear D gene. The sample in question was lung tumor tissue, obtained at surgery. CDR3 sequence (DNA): TGTGCCAGCAGTTTATTTAGTCCGGACAATCAGCCCCAGCATTTT. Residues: CASSLFSPDNQPQHF.